This T cell receptor beta chain was sequenced for a study of cytomegalovirus exposure and HLA in healthy donors. This CDR3 has 15 amino acids. The ends were cut back, 3 bases at V and 4 bases at J, with 15 bases in the middle. Per the germline V gene, CDR1 is MNHEY and CDR2 is SMNVEV (reference sequence). This clone showed up just a few times. Its antigen is still unknown. Overall study results and limits: Many donors carried some public TCRs, although rarity characterized most TCR sequences.

13 Jbeta primers and 60 Vbeta primers were used for the PCR. Sequenced by immunoSEQ multiplex PCR; TCRdb stores in-frame clones only, minus some. This sample has 150,000 to 200,000 clones, with roughly 85% found just once. This receptor was identified in a woman aged 25 to 39 in good health and CMV-seropositive. The rearrangement joins TRBV27 to TRBJ2-5; possibly TRBD1 for D (7 bases). Sequences were obtained from PBMCs. The CDR3 DNA sequence: TGTGCCAGCAGTTTGGGGCAGGGGGGAAGAGAGACCCAGTACTTC. Translating it yields CASSLGQGGRETQYF.